This note documents a single T cell receptor beta chain sequence. What it binds is not known. An input of about 0.5 to 1 ug of RNA was subjected to reverse transcription using random hexamers. TCR beta CDR3 was amplified by immunoSEQ multiplex PCR. This amplification extended across 54 Vbeta and 13 Jbeta segments. TCRdb re-called the immunoSEQ multiplex PCR reads through MiXCR, storing one row per CDR3 protein. Among about 240,000 distinct CDR3 sequences, about 96% were seen once, and the ten largest hold approximately 0.1%. This specimen belongs to a study of CD8 T cells in Susac syndrome. The wider study: Patients with Susac syndrome who were sequenced included more than five with active disease and about 8 in remission. The study, taken as a whole, reports: The relatively small number of individuals in the TCR sequencing and HLA analysis was acknowledged by the study.

Per the germline V gene, CDR1 is MNHEY and CDR2 is SMNVEV (reference sequence). The ends were cut back, 2 bases at V and 6 bases at J, with 8 bases in the middle. This CDR3 has 12 amino acids. The rearrangement uses TRBV27 and TRBJ2-7; the D is unclear. Sequenced material: CD4+ T cells from PBMCs. This receptor was obtained from a human donor with Susac syndrome. The CDR3 nucleotides read TGTGCCAGCAGTTTACCTGGACGCGAGCAGTACTTC. This encodes CASSLPGREQYF.